The 23 T cell receptor beta chains given below trace back to one sample, sequenced in a study of T cell responses to AZD1222 COVID-19 vaccine. Profiled with immunoSEQ multiplex PCR; TCRdb holds only in-frame clones, not every one. The sample has 95,000 to 100,000 clones, roughly 87% seen once. The sequencing used peripheral blood, collected on day 0 of AZD1222 vaccination. The receptors shown here come from an adult in good health.

The V call is TRBV11-2, the J call TRBJ2-1; 11 nucleotides line up with TRBD2. Germline-derived CDR1 and CDR2 are SGHAT and FQNNGV. V lost 8 bases to trimming and J lost 6 bases; unmatched junction nucleotides: 6. The CDR3 consists of 14 residues. The CDR3 DNA follows: TGTGCCAGCCAGTGGACTAGCGGGCCCAATGAGCAGTTCTTC. It yields the protein CASQWTSGPNEQFF.

The chain combines TRBV16 with TRBJ2-4; D perhaps matches TRBD1 (5 bases). Germline assignment: CDR1 KGHSY and CDR2 FQNENV. Between the trimmed V and J ends, which lost 0 bases and 8 bases, there was a span of 14 bases. There are 15 residues in the CDR3. The CDR3 loop reads CASSQSGRDFDIQYF. The CDR3 DNA follows: TGTGCCAGCAGCCAATCTGGCAGGGATTTTGACATTCAGTACTTC.

V usage is TRBV28 and J usage is TRBJ1-1; possibly TRBD1 for D (6 bases). CDR3 length: 12 amino acids. The germline gives CDR1 MDHEN, CDR2 SYDVKM. The ends were cut back, 6 bases at V and 10 bases at J, with 15 bases in the middle. CDR3 nucleotide sequence: TGTGCCAGCAGCTCAGTAGGGGGTGTAGCTTTCTTT. This encodes CASSSVGGVAFF.

V usage is TRBV19 and J usage is TRBJ1-2; D call uncertain. Germline V gene sequence: CDR1 LNHDA, CDR2 SQIVND (reference sequence). Between the trimmed V and J ends, which lost 3 bases and 0 bases, there was a span of 11 bases. This CDR3 contains 15 residues. CDR3 sequence: CASSIDGKSNYGYTF. The DNA for the CDR3 is TGTGCCAGTAGTATCGACGGAAAGTCTAACTATGGCTACACCTTC.

V and J are TRBV4-2 and TRBJ2-2; TRBD2 aligns across 9 bases. V lost 0 bases to trimming and J lost 5 bases; unmatched junction nucleotides: 10. CDR1 LGHNA and CDR2 YNFKEQ come from the germline V gene. The CDR3 consists of 18 residues. The CDR3 region has the DNA TGTGCCAGCAGCCAAGATCGGACTAGCGTACGTAGGACCGGGGAGCTGTTTTTT. Protein: CASSQDRTSVRRTGELFF.

This clone was found once. V usage is TRBV5-4 and J usage is TRBJ2-3; TRBD1 matches at 8 bases. Germline-derived CDR1 and CDR2 are SGHNT and YYREEE (reference sequence). CDR3 length: 16 amino acids. With V trimmed by 4 bases and J by 0 bases, 7 bases remained unmatched. CDR3 sequence: CASSPRQGSSTDTQYF. DNA for the CDR3: TGTGCCAGCAGCCCCCGACAGGGGTCAAGCACAGATACGCAGTATTTT.

This clone was seen once. The V and J genes are TRBV15 and TRBJ1-4; TRBD1 might be the D (5 bases). The ends were cut back, 6 bases at V and 6 bases at J, with 20 bases in the middle. The CDR3 is 16 amino acids. CDR1 is LNHNV, CDR2 YYDKDF, per germline (reference sequence). CDR3 coding DNA: TGTGCCACCAGGGGGATGAGACAGCTCGGAGATGAAAAACTGTTTTTT. It yields the protein CATRGMRQLGDEKLFF.

The V and J genes are TRBV19 and TRBJ2-1; D is perhaps TRBD2 (5 bases). The CDR3 sequence is 14 residues long. Germline V CDR1 and CDR2: LNHDA, SQIVND (reference sequence). V shed 7 bases and J shed 6 bases, with 16 bases lying between them. CDR3 loop: CASNAEGVPNEQFF. In DNA form, the CDR3 reads TGTGCCAGTAACGCCGAGGGAGTTCCCAATGAGCAGTTCTTC.

This chain links TRBV6-5 with TRBJ1-2, with 8 bases aligning to TRBD1. Germline V gene sequence: CDR1 MNHEY, CDR2 SVGAGI. The V and J ends lost 6 bases and 3 bases, in that order; junction bases with no gene match: 6. The CDR3 spans 14 residues. The CDR3: CASRLQTGDYGYTF. The CDR3 region has the DNA TGTGCCAGCAGACTACAGACAGGGGACTATGGCTACACCTTC.

The chain joins TRBV18 to TRBJ2-3, with TRBD1 as a possible D gene (6 bases). The CDR3 sequence is 15 residues long. With 0 bases removed from V and 4 bases from J, the gap between germline ends came to 11 bases. The germline gives CDR1 KGHSH, CDR2 LQKENI. The CDR3 coding sequence is TGTGCCAGCTCACCACCGGTGACAGGCCCAGATACGCAGTATTTT. It specifies CASSPPVTGPDTQYF.

The gene calls are TRBV9 and TRBJ2-1, with 7 bases that match TRBD2. The trim removed 0 bases at V and 7 bases at J, leaving 7 bases unmatched. The CDR3 consists of 15 residues. Germline loops: CDR1 SGDLS, CDR2 YYNGEE. For the CDR3, the DNA is TGTGCCAGCAGCGTAGACTCGGGAGGAGGTAATGAGCAGTTCTTC. Encoded protein: CASSVDSGGGNEQFF.

This clone was found a few times. The CDR3 DNA reads as TGTGCCAGTAGCCAGGACAGGGGGCCTGCCTATGGCTACACCTTC. Amino acids: CASSQDRGPAYGYTF. V gene TRBV19 combines with J gene TRBJ1-2; 11 bases line up with TRBD1. Losses at the gene ends were 6 bases for V and 4 bases for J; bases not matched to a gene: 7. Germline CDR1 LNHDA, CDR2 SQIVND (reference sequence). This CDR3 has 15 residues.

The chain uses TRBV2 and TRBJ1-3; D might be TRBD1 (6 bases). Looked up from germline, CDR1 is SNHLY and CDR2 is FYNNEI. The CDR3 consists of 14 residues. Trimming pared 8 bases from V and 2 bases from J, leaving 13 bases between. The chain's CDR3 is CASVRTVAGNTIYF. For the CDR3, the DNA is TGTGCCAGCGTAAGGACAGTCGCTGGAAACACCATATATTTT.

V and J are TRBV6-5 and TRBJ2-7; TRBD1 matches at 7 bases. With 10 bases clipped from V and 5 bases from J, the junction kept 8 bases outside the gene matches. Germline values: CDR1 MNHEY, CDR2 SVGAGI. The CDR3 consists of 12 residues. The CDR3 nucleotides read TGTGCCACCGTGACAGGGCTCCACGAGCAGTACTTC. As protein: CATVTGLHEQYF.

The rearrangement links TRBV9 to TRBJ2-5, with 8 bases identical to TRBD2. Trimming at V came to 4 bases and at J to 5 bases, leaving 13 bases not matched to a gene. CDR3 length equals 16 residues. Germline-derived CDR1 and CDR2 are SGDLS and YYNGEE. The CDR3 nucleotides read TGTGCCAGCAGCCTTCGGGGGGCGGGAGGCTTGGAGACCCAGTACTTC. Translation: CASSLRGAGGLETQYF.

The CDR3 bases are TGTGCCAGCAGCCAAACCCGAGACCGGGCCTACGAGCAGTACTTC. Amino acids: CASSQTRDRAYEQYF. J is TRBJ2-7 and V is TRBV3-1 (or the pseudogene TRBV3-2); D is unresolved. CDR3 length: 15 amino acids. V shed 2 bases and J shed 2 bases, with 13 bases lying between them. From germline, CDR1 is LGHDT and CDR2 YNNKEL (reference sequence).

The chain links TRBV13 to TRBJ1-5; the D is unclear. CDR3 length: 12 amino acids. The V and J ends lost 3 bases and 5 bases respectively, with 5 bases between them. The germline CDR1 and CDR2 sequences are PRHDT and FYEKMQ (reference sequence). For the CDR3, the DNA is TGTGCCAGCAGCTTCACCGATCAGCCCCAGCATTTT. This gives the protein CASSFTDQPQHF. The full variable domain, with the rest looked up from reference TRBV13 and TRBJ1-5, is AAGVIQSPRHLIKEKRETATLKCYPIPRHDTVYWYQQGPGQDPQFLISFYEKMQSDKGSIPDRFSAQQFSDYHSELNMSSLELGDSALYFCASSFTDQPQHFGDGTRLSIL.

V usage is TRBV5-1 and J usage is TRBJ2-5; TRBD1 or TRBD2 may be the D gene (5 bases each). Trimming shortened V by 4 bases and J by 4 bases, and 14 bases separated the two germline ends. The CDR3 is made up of 14 amino acids. Germline lookup yields CDR1 SGHRS and CDR2 YFSETQ. The DNA of the CDR3 is TGCGCCAGCAGCGGAACCGGGACCGGAGAGACCCAGTACTTC. This codes for CASSGTGTGETQYF. Using reference TRBV5-1 and TRBJ2-5 for the parts outside the CDR3, the full variable domain is KAGVTQTPRYLIKTRGQQVTLSCSPISGHRSVSWYQQTPGQGLQFLFEYFSETQRNKGNFPGRFSGRQFSNSRSEMNVSTLELGDSALYLCASSGTGTGETQYFGPGTRLLVL.

V gene TRBV6-5 combines with J gene TRBJ1-2; D perhaps matches TRBD1 (6 bases). Germline lookup yields CDR1 MNHEY and CDR2 SVGAGI. V lost 2 bases to trimming and J lost 7 bases, with 11 bases between them. CDR3 size: 13 residues. DNA of the CDR3: TGTGCCAGCAGTTACCAGGGGACGGGTGGCTACACCTTC. It codes for CASSYQGTGGYTF.

This chain connects TRBV6-5 to TRBJ1-6, with D maybe TRBD1 (5 bases). V was shortened by 7 bases and J by 3 bases, with 7 bases between the two germline ends. Germline V gene lookup returns CDR1 MNHEY and CDR2 SVGAGI. The CDR3 extends over 13 amino acids. The CDR3 sequence: CASIQDYNSPLHF. The CDR3 DNA sequence: TGTGCCAGCATACAGGACTATAATTCACCCCTCCACTTT.

This chain connects TRBV30 to TRBJ1-2, with D tentatively TRBD1 (5 bases). V was cut by 7 bases and J by 8 bases, with 17 bases left in between. This CDR3 comprises 12 residues. Germline lookup yields CDR1 GTSNPN and CDR2 SVGIG (reference sequence). DNA for the CDR3: TGTGCCTCCCGGGACTACGAACTCGGCTACACCTTC. It yields the protein CASRDYELGYTF.

This sequence joins TRBV11-3 and TRBJ1-2; D gene uncertain. V was clipped by 5 bases and J by 4 bases, with 26 bases between them. This CDR3 comprises 18 residues. CDR1 is SGHNT and CDR2 is YENEEA in the germline V gene. The CDR3 region has the DNA TGTGCCAGCAGCCCCCGGTTGGCAGTCCGCCCCCACAGCTATGGCTACACCTTC. This sequence encodes CASSPRLAVRPHSYGYTF.

The chain joins TRBV18 to TRBJ2-6; unclear D gene. The length of the CDR3 is 16 residues. Trimming shortened V by 3 bases and J by 0 bases, and 9 bases separated the two germline ends. The germline gives CDR1 KGHSH, CDR2 LQKENI. CDR3 region: CASSPLMGSGANVLTF. The CDR3 nucleotides are TGTGCCAGCTCACCTTTAATGGGCTCTGGGGCCAACGTCCTGACTTTC.